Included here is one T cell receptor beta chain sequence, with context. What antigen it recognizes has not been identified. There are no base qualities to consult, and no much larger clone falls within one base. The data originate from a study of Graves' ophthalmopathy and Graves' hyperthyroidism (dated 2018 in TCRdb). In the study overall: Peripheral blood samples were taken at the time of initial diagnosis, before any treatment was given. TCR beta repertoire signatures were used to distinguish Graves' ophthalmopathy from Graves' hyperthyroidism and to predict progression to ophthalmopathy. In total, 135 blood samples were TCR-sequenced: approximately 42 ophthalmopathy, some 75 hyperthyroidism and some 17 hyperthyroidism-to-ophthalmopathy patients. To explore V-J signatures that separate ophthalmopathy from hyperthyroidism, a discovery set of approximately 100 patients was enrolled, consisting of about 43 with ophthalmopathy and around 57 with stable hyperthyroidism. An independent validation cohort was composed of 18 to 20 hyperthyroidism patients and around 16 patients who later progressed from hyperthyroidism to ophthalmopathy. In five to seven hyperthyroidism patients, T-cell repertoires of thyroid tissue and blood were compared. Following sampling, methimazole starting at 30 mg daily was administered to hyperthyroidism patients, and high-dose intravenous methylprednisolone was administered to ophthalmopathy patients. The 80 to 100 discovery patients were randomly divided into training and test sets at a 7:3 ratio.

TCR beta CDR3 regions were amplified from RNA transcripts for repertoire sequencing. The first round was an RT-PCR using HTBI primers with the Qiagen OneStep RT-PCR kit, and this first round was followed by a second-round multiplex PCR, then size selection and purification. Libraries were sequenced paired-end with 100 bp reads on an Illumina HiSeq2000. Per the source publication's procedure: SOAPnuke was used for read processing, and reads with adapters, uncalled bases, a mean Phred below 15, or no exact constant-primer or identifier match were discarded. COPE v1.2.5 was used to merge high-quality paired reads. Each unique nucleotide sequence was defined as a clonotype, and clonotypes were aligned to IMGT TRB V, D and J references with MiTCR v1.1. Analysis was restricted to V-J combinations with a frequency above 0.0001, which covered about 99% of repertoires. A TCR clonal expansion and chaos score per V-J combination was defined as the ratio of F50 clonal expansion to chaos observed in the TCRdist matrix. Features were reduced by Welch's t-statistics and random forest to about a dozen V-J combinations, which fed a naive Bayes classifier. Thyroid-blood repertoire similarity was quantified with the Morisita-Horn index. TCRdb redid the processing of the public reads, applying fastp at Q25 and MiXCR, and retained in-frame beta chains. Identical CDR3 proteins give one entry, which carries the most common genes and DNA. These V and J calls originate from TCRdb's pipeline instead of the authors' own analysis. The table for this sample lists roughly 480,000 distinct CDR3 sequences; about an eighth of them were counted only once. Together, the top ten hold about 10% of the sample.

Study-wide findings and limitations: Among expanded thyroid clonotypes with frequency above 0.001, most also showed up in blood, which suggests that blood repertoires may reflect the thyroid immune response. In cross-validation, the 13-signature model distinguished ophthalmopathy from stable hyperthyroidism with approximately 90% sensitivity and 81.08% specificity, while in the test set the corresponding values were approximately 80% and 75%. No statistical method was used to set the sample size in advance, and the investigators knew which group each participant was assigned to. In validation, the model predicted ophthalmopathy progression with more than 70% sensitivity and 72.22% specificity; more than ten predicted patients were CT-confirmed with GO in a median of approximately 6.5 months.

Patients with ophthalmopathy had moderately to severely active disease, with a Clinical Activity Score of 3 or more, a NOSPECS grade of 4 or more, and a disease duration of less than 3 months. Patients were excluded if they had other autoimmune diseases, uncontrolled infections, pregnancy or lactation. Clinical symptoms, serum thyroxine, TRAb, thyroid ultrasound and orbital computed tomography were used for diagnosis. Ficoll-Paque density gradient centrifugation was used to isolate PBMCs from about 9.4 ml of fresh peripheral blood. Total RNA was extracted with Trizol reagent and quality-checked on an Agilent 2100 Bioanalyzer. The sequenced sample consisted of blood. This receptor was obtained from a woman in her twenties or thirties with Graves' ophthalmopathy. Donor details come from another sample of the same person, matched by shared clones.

The CDR3 corresponds to CSALSGAANTGELFF. The DNA reads TGCAGTGCTCTCTCGGGAGCCGCGAACACCGGGGAGCTGTTTTTT. The chain joins TRBV20-1 to TRBJ2-2; the D gene is possibly TRBD2, with 6 bases matching. Sequences DFQATT (CDR1) and SNEGSKA (CDR2) are obtained from the germline V gene (reference sequence). V loses 5 bases of germline sequence and J loses 0 bases, and the interval between the two ends is 13 bases. The CDR3 covers 15 residues, taking in both the cysteine and the phenylalanine. Solely the CDR3 DNA is kept, with 45 bases framed from the first base.